This T cell receptor beta chain stems from a study of breast tumors, draining lymph nodes, adjacent tissues. Study outcomes and limitations: That most tumor T cells come from lymph nodes remained unproven. Tumor repertoires ranked between lymph nodes and nontumor tissue in diversity, with V and J gene preferences.

Samples came from axillary lymph nodes draining the breast cancer. The table lists this clonotype with many counts. Its antigen is unknown. MiXCR, run by TCRdb on the multiplex PCR reads, gives a single entry per CDR3 protein. The table has 140,000 or so distinct CDR3 sequences, approximately 32% seen once. The CDR3 runs 14 residues. CDR1 is SGHTA and CDR2 is FQGTGA in the germline V gene. V dropped 2 bases and J dropped 8 bases, with 14 bases sitting between them. The sample was axillary lymph node tissue. V usage is TRBV7-3 and J usage is TRBJ2-3; D is undetermined. This TCR was sampled from a female donor with breast cancer. Some clones in this sample may be carry-over from other donors' samples. This CDR3 is CASSLEVGRFTQYF. CDR3 in DNA: TGTGCCAGCAGCTTAGAGGTGGGCCGTTTTACGCAGTATTTT.